Reported below is one T cell receptor (beta chain). The antigen is not known. The sample comes from a study of cytomegalovirus exposure and HLA in healthy donors. General observations from the study: In a later analysis, V- and J-gene trimming of beta chains associated with a DCLRE1C missense variant, replicated independently. The CMV antigen specificity of a few CMV-associated chains was confirmed through in vitro analysis.

60 Vbeta and 13 Jbeta primers were used in PCR. The data were produced by immunoSEQ multiplex PCR, yet TCRdb's version contains in-frame clones alone and is incomplete. The repertoire has more than 150,000 clones, around 82% of them found once; the top ten carry under 0.4%. The sample comprised PBMCs. This TCR was sampled from a boy between 2 and 10 years old in good health and CMV-seronegative.

Written as DNA, the CDR3 is TGTGCTAGTGGTTTGGGGACAGGTTGGATGAACACTGAAGCTTTCTTT. Protein: CASGLGTGWMNTEAFF. The chain employs TRBV12-5 and TRBJ1-1; 7 bases agree with TRBD1. Looked up from germline, CDR1 is LGHNT and CDR2 is FRNRAP. Trimming took 1 base from V and 0 from J; bases not matched to a gene: 5. The CDR3 has 16 amino acids. Full variable domain (outside the CDR3, taken from reference TRBV12-5 and TRBJ1-1): DARVTQTPRHKVTEMGQEVTMRCQPILGHNTVFWYRQTMMQGLELLAYFRNRAPLDDSGMPKDRFSAEMPDATLATLKIQPSEPRDSAVYFCASGLGTGWMNTEAFFGQGTRLTVV.